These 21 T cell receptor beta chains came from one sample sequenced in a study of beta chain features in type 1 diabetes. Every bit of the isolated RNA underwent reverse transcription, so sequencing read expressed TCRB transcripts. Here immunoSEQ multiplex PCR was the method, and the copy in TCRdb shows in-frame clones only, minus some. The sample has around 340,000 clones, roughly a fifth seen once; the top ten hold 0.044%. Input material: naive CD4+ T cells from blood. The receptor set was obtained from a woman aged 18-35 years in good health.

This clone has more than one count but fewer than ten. CDR3 nucleotides: TGTGCCAGCAGCTCCCGGCGGGAGTACAATGAGCAGTTCTTC. It is translated as CASSSRREYNEQFF. The gene calls are TRBV6-5 and TRBJ2-1; 7 bases match TRBD2. Losses at the gene ends were 6 bases for V and 4 bases for J; bases not matched to a gene: 6. Germline V gene data show CDR1 as MNHEY and CDR2 as SVGAGI. There are 14 residues in the CDR3.

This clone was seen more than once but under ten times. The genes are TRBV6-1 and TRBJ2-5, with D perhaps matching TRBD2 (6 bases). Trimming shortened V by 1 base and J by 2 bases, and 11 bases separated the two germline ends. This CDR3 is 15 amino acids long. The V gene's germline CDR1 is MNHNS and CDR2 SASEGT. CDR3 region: CASSEGRLAQETQYF. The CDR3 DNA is TGTGCCAGCAGTGAAGGCCGGCTAGCGCAAGAGACCCAGTACTTC.

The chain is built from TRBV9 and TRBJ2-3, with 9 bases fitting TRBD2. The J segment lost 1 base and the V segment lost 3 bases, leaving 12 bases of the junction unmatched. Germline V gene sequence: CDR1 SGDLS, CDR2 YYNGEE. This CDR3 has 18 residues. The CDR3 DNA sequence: TGTGCCAGCAGCGCCTATTCACAGACTAGCGGCGGCACAGATACGCAGTATTTT. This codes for CASSAYSQTSGGTDTQYF.

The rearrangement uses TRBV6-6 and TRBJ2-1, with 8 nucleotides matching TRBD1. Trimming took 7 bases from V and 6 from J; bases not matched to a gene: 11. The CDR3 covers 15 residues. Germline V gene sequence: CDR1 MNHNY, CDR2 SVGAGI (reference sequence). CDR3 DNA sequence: TGTGCCAGCACCCCCCAGGGGGCCGTAGGCAATGAGCAGTTCTTC. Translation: CASTPQGAVGNEQFF.

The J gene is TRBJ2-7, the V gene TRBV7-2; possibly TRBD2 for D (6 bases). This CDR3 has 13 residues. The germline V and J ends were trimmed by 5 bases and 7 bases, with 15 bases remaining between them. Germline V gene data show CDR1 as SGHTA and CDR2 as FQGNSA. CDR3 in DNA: TGTGCCAGCAGCCTGGGGACCCGGGGGGAGCAGTACTTC. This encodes CASSLGTRGEQYF. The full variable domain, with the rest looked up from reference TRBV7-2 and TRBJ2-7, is GAGVSQSPSNKVTEKGKDVELRCDPISGHTALYWYRQSLGQGLEFLIYFQGNSAPDKSGLPSDRFSAERTGGSVSTLTIQRTQQEDSAVYLCASSLGTRGEQYFGPGTRLTVT.

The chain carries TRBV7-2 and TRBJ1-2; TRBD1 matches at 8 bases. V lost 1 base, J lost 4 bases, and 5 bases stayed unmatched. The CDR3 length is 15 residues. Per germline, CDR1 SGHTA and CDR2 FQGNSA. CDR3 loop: CASSLVSGQAYGYTF. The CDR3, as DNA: TGTGCCAGCAGCTTAGTATCGGGACAGGCCTATGGCTACACCTTC.

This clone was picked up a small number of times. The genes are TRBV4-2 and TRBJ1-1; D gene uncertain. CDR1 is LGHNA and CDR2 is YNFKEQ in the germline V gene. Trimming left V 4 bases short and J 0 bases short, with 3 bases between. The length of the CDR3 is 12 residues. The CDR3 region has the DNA TGTGCCAGCAGCCTTATGAACACTGAAGCTTTCTTT. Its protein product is CASSLMNTEAFF.

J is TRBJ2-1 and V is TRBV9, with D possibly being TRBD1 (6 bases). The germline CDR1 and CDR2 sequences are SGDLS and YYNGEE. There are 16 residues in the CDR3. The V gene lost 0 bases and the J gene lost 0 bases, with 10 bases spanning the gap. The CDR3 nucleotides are TGTGCCAGCAGCGTAGAGGACAGAGGCTCCTACAATGAGCAGTTCTTC. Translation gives CASSVEDRGSYNEQFF.

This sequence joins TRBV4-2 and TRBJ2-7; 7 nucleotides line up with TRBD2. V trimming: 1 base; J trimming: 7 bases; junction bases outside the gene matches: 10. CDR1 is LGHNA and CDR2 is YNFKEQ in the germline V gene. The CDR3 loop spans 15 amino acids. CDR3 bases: TGTGCCAGCAGCCAAGGGCACGGGAGGACCGATGAGCAGTACTTC. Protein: CASSQGHGRTDEQYF.

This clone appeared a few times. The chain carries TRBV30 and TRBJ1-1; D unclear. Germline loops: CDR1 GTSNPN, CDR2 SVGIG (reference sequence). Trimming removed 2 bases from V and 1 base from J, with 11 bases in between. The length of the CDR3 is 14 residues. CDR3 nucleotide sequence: TGTGCCTGGAGTAAGAAACAATCGAACACTGAAGCTTTCTTT. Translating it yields CAWSKKQSNTEAFF.

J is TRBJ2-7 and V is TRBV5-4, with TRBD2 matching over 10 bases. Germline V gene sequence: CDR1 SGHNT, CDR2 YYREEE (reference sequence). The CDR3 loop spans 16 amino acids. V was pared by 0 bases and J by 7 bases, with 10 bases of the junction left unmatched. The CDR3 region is CASSLGPSGSVREQYF. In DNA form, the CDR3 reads TGTGCCAGCAGCTTGGGTCCTAGCGGGAGTGTTCGAGAGCAGTACTTC.

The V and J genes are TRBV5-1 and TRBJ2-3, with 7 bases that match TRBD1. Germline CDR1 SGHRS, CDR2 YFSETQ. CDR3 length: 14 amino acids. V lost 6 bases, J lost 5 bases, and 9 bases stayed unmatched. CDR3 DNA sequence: TGCGCCAGCAACCTACAGGGGACGGAAGATACGCAGTATTTT. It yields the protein CASNLQGTEDTQYF.

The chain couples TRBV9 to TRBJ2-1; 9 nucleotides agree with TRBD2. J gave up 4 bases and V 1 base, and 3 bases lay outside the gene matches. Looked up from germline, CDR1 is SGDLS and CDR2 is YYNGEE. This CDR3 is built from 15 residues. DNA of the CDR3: TGTGCCAGCAGCGTACTTAGCGGGGGTTACAATGAGCAGTTCTTC. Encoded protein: CASSVLSGGYNEQFF.

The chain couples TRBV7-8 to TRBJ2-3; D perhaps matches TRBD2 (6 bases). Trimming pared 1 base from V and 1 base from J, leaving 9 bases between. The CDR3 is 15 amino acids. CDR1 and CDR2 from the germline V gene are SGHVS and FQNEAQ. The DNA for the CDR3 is TGTGCCAGCAGCTTAGGCGGGACTGGCACAGATACGCAGTATTTT. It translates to CASSLGGTGTDTQYF.

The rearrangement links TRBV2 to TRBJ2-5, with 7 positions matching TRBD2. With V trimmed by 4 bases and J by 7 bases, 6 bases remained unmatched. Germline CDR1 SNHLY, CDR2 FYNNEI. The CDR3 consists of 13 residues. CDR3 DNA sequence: TGTGCCAGCAGTGTGGGAGGGATTGGGACCCAGTACTTC. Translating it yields CASSVGGIGTQYF.

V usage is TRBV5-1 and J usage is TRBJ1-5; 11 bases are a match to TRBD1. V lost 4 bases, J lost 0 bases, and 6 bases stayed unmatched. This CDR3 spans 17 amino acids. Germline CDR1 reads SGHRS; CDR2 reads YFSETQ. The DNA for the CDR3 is TGCGCCAGCAGCGCGGACAGGGGGCCGTATAGCAATCAGCCCCAGCATTTT. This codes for CASSADRGPYSNQPQHF.

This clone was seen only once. The CDR3 nucleotides read TGTGCCAGCAGTGAACAACCAGGGGCAGACGGGCCCCAGCATTTT. Translated: CASSEQPGADGPQHF. This chain connects TRBV6-1 to TRBJ1-5; the D gene is possibly TRBD1 (6 bases). V lost 2 bases and J 9 bases, leaving 17 bases between the germline ends. In germline, CDR1 is MNHNS, CDR2 SASEGT. The CDR3 spans 15 residues.

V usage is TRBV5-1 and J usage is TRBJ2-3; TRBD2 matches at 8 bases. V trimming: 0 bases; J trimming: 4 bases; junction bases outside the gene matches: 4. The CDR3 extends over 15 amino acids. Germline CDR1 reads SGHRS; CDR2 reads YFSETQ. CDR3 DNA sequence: TGCGCCAGCAGCTTGGTGGGACTAGAGGCAGATACGCAGTATTTT. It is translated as CASSLVGLEADTQYF.

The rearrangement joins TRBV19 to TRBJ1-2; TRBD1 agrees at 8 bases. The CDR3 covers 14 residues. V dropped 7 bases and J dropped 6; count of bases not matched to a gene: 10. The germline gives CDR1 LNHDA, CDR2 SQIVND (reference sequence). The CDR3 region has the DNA TGTGCCAGTAAGACGGCAGGGGGCGTCGATGGCTACACCTTC. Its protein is CASKTAGGVDGYTF.

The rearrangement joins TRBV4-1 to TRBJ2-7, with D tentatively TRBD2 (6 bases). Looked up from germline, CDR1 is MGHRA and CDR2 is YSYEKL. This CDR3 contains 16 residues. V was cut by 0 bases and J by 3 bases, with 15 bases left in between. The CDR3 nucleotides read TGCGCCAGCAGCCAAGATCGGGAAGCGGGCATCTACGAGCAGTACTTC. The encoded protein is CASSQDREAGIYEQYF.

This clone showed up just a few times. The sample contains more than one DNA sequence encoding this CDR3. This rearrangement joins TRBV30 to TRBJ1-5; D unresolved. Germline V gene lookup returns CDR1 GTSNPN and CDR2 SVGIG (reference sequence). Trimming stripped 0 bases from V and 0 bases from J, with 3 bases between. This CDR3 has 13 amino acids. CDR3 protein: CAWSVLSNQPQHF. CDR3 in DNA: TGTGCCTGGAGTGTACTTAGCAATCAGCCCCAGCATTTT.